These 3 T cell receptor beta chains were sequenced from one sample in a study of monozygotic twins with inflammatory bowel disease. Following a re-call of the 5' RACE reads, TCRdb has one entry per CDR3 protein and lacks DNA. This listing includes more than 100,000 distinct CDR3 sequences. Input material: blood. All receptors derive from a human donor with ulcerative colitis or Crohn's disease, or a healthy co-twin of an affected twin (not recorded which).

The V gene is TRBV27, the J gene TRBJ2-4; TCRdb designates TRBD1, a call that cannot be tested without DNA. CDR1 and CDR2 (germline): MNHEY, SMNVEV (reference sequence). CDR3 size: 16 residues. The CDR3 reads CASRRQSGLAKNIQYF.

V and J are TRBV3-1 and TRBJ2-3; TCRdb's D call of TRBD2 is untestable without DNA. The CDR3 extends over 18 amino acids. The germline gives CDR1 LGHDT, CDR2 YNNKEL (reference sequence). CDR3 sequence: CASSQDRLAGGVTDTQYF.

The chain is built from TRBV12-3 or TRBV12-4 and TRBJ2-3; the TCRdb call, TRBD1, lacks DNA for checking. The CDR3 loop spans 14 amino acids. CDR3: CASSYVGGSDTQYF.